The 22 T cell receptor beta chains given below trace back to one sample, sequenced in a study of human T cells and chemical hapten exposure. Time point denoted: patch test 3, about 24 weeks after DPC sensitization. The treatment is: therapeutic diphenylcyclopropenone sensitization with weekly scalp DPC. Using its own MiXCR run on the RACE reads, TCRdb lists one record per CDR3 protein. The data contain some 74,000 distinct CDR3 sequences, 10% to 15% of them singletons. The specimen comprised whole blood, sampled in connection with sensitization to the hapten diphenylcyclopropenone (DPC). Every receptor here comes from a woman aged 45-65 years with alopecia areata. Some clones in this sample may be carry-over from other donors' samples.

In its sample, this clonotype was seen many times. This chain uses TRBV20-1 with TRBJ1-1; D ambiguous. The CDR3 has 14 residues. Trimming removed 4 bases from V and 2 bases from J, with 14 bases in between. Looked up from germline, CDR1 is DFQATT and CDR2 is SNEGSKA (reference sequence). The CDR3 DNA is TGCAGTGCTAAATTTCTGGGCAGTAACACTGAAGCTTTCTTT. Its protein product is CSAKFLGSNTEAFF.

This clonotype appeared a few times. The V gene is TRBV29-1, the J gene TRBJ1-2; D not resolved. Trimming took 4 bases from V and 7 from J, leaving 16 bases between them. The CDR3 has 13 amino acids. Germline V gene data show CDR1 as SQVTM and CDR2 as ANQGSEA. CDR3 loop: CSVGAAAGRGYTF. The CDR3 coding sequence is TGCAGCGTTGGGGCGGCGGCGGGCCGTGGCTACACCTTC. Full variable domain (rest looked up from reference TRBV29-1 and TRBJ1-2): SAVISQKPSRDICQRGTSLTIQCQVDSQVTMMFWYRQQPGQSLTLIATANQGSEATYESGFVIDKFPISRPNLTFSTLTVSNMSPEDSSIYLCSVGAAAGRGYTFGSGTRLTVV.

The V and J genes are TRBV11-2 and TRBJ2-7; 9 nucleotides line up with TRBD1. Looked up from germline, CDR1 is SGHAT and CDR2 is FQNNGV. The CDR3 extends over 16 amino acids. V shed 5 bases and J 2 bases; nucleotides not matched to a gene: 10. The CDR3 loop is CASSLPGTGRTYEQYF. The CDR3 region has the DNA TGTGCCAGCAGCCTCCCCGGGACAGGGCGTACCTACGAGCAGTACTTC.

This clonotype has only a few counts. This rearrangement joins TRBV6-2 or TRBV6-3 to TRBJ1-1, with TRBD1 matching over 7 bases. Germline-derived CDR1 and CDR2 are MNHEY and SVGEGT. V trimming: 2 bases; J trimming: 2 bases; junction bases outside the gene matches: 5. The CDR3 extends over 15 amino acids. The CDR3 sequence: CASSYPGQINTEAFF. DNA for the CDR3: TGTGCCAGCAGTTACCCGGGACAGATCAACACTGAAGCTTTCTTT.

This clonotype was counted between two and nine times. The J gene is TRBJ2-2, the V gene TRBV10-3; 7 bases map to TRBD1. The CDR3 contains 13 residues. The germline V gene encodes CDR1 ENHRY and CDR2 SYGVKD. With 8 bases clipped from V and 3 bases from J, the junction kept 3 bases outside the gene matches. CDR3 residues: CAIRDRHTGELFF. CDR3 in DNA: TGTGCCATCCGGGACAGACACACCGGGGAGCTGTTTTTT.

In its sample, this clonotype was seen many times. This rearrangement joins TRBV7-9 to TRBJ2-5, with TRBD1 matching 7 bases. Germline CDR1 SEHNR, CDR2 FQNEAQ (reference sequence). J lost 2 bases, V lost 0 bases, and 6 bases had no gene match. The CDR3 sequence is 16 residues long. The DNA for the CDR3 is TGTGCCAGCAGCTTAGCTTACCCGGGACAGCAAGAGACCCAGTACTTC. Its translation is CASSLAYPGQQETQYF.

This clonotype appeared many times. This rearrangement joins TRBV9 to TRBJ2-2; 8 positions agree with TRBD1. The germline CDR1 and CDR2 sequences are SGDLS and YYNGEE. This CDR3 comprises 15 residues. V lost 2 bases to trimming and J lost 0 bases; unmatched junction nucleotides: 0. CDR3 coding DNA: TGTGCCAGCAGCGTGACAGGGGCGAACACCGGGGAGCTGTTTTTT. It encodes CASSVTGANTGELFF.

This clonotype turned up a few times. The rearrangement joins TRBV4-1 to TRBJ2-3; 7 nucleotides match TRBD2. Trimming at V came to 0 bases and at J to 3 bases, leaving 6 bases not matched to a gene. Germline-derived CDR1 and CDR2 are MGHRA and YSYEKL. There are 16 residues in the CDR3. CDR3 loop: CASSQDGPSGTDTQYF. DNA for the CDR3: TGCGCCAGCAGCCAAGATGGTCCTAGCGGAACAGATACGCAGTATTTT.

This clonotype was found a few times. The chain recombines TRBV5-1 with TRBJ1-6; D not certain. Germline assignment: CDR1 SGHRS and CDR2 YFSETQ. V was clipped by 0 bases and J by 10 bases, with 14 bases between them. This CDR3 region has 15 residues. Here the CDR3 reads CASSLEAGESSPLHF. The CDR3, as DNA: TGCGCCAGCAGCTTGGAGGCAGGCGAGTCGTCACCCCTCCACTTT.

Regarding this clonotype: Germline is not matched at one junction end, which may reflect a read error. The chain employs TRBV5-1 and TRBJ2-3; D assignment may be TRBD1 or TRBD2 (6 bases each). CDR1 and CDR2 (germline): SGHRS, YFSETQ. This CDR3 comprises 16 residues. The CDR3 bases are TGCGCCAGCAGCAAACAGGGTTTGGGACTTACAGATAAGCAGTATTTT. It is translated as CASSKQGLGLTDKQYF.

The sample holds a few counts of this clonotype. The chain combines TRBV5-1 with TRBJ1-2; the match to TRBD1 covers 9 bases. V shed 0 bases, J shed 6 bases, and the junction held 3 bases outside the gene matches. This CDR3 spans 14 amino acids. The germline V gene has CDR1 SGHRS and CDR2 YFSETQ. CDR3 protein: CASSLETGGHGYTF. CDR3 sequence (DNA): TGCGCCAGCAGCTTGGAGACAGGGGGTCATGGCTACACCTTC. Full variable domain (outside the CDR3, taken from reference TRBV5-1 and TRBJ1-2): KAGVTQTPRYLIKTRGQQVTLSCSPISGHRSVSWYQQTPGQGLQFLFEYFSETQRNKGNFPGRFSGRQFSNSRSEMNVSTLELGDSALYLCASSLETGGHGYTFGSGTRLTVV.

This clonotype was detected a few times. This chain links TRBV18 with TRBJ1-5, with D unresolved. V lost 2 bases, J lost 6 bases, and 14 bases lay in between. Per germline, CDR1 KGHSH and CDR2 LQKENI. CDR3 length: 15 amino acids. The CDR3 sequence is CASSPDDYTGQPQHF. The CDR3 DNA reads TGTGCCAGCTCACCAGACGACTACACGGGTCAGCCCCAGCATTTT.

This rearrangement joins TRBV5-1 to TRBJ1-1, with D uncertain. Germline CDR1 SGHRS, CDR2 YFSETQ. The CDR3 loop spans 13 amino acids. V lost 1 base and J 1 base, leaving 5 bases between the germline ends. The CDR3 coding sequence is TGCGCCAGCAGCTTGAAGCAGAACACTGAAGCTTTCTTT. Its translation: CASSLKQNTEAFF. Combining the CDR3 with reference TRBV5-1 and TRBJ1-1 gives the whole variable domain KAGVTQTPRYLIKTRGQQVTLSCSPISGHRSVSWYQQTPGQGLQFLFEYFSETQRNKGNFPGRFSGRQFSNSRSEMNVSTLELGDSALYLCASSLKQNTEAFFGQGTRLTVV.

This chain uses TRBV5-1 with TRBJ1-2; D possibly corresponds to TRBD1 (5 bases). The CDR3 covers 14 residues. The germline V and J ends were trimmed by 0 bases and 5 bases, with 11 bases remaining between them. Germline values: CDR1 SGHRS, CDR2 YFSETQ. The CDR3 here is CASSLGQLDYGYTF. The CDR3 DNA reads as TGCGCCAGCAGCTTGGGACAGCTCGATTATGGCTACACCTTC.

The chain has TRBV20-1 and TRBJ2-1; TRBD2 agrees at 13 bases. CDR1 and CDR2 (germline): DFQATT, SNEGSKA (reference sequence). V was pared by 5 bases and J by 7 bases, with 14 bases of the junction left unmatched. The CDR3 spans 17 residues. CDR3: CSALTTTSGRALNEQFF. In DNA, the CDR3 is TGCAGTGCTCTCACTACCACTAGCGGGAGGGCCCTAAATGAGCAGTTCTTC.

This clonotype was seen many times. The gene calls are TRBV12-3 or TRBV12-4 and TRBJ2-7; unclear D gene. Deletions cut 3 bases from V and 2 bases from J, with 8 bases between. The CDR3 totals 13 residues. CDR3 DNA: TGTGCCAGCAGTTTTCTTAGGGCCTACGAGCAGTACTTC. Translation gives CASSFLRAYEQYF.

The V and J genes are TRBV18 and TRBJ2-1; 11 nucleotides agree with TRBD2. Germline V gene sequence: CDR1 KGHSH, CDR2 LQKENI. The CDR3 totals 15 residues. With 6 bases clipped from V and 2 bases from J, the junction kept 3 bases outside the gene matches. The CDR3 protein is CASSPGLAAYNEQFF. CDR3 DNA sequence: TGTGCCAGCTCCCCGGGACTAGCGGCCTACAATGAGCAGTTCTTC.

The chain recombines TRBV5-1 with TRBJ2-3; D not certain. V was clipped by 0 bases and J by 0 bases, with 5 bases between them. The germline V gene has CDR1 SGHRS and CDR2 YFSETQ. The CDR3 covers 14 residues. The CDR3 protein is CASSLEDSTDTQYF. In DNA form, the CDR3 reads TGCGCCAGCAGCTTGGAGGATAGCACAGATACGCAGTATTTT. Full variable domain (remainder filled in from reference TRBV5-1 and TRBJ2-3): KAGVTQTPRYLIKTRGQQVTLSCSPISGHRSVSWYQQTPGQGLQFLFEYFSETQRNKGNFPGRFSGRQFSNSRSEMNVSTLELGDSALYLCASSLEDSTDTQYFGPGTRLTVL.

This clonotype was observed a few times. The chain couples TRBV19 to TRBJ1-5; D not resolved. The CDR3 extends over 20 amino acids. CDR1 LNHDA and CDR2 SQIVND come from the germline V gene (reference sequence). Trimming took 3 bases from V and 1 from J, leaving 25 bases between them. CDR3 in amino acids: CASSILLAGDFLKSNQPQHF. The DNA of the CDR3 is TGTGCCAGTAGTATCTTGTTGGCAGGTGATTTCCTTAAGAGCAATCAGCCCCAGCATTTT. Full variable domain (remainder filled in from reference TRBV19 and TRBJ1-5): DGGITQSPKYLFRKEGQNVTLSCEQNLNHDAMYWYRQDPGQGLRLIYYSQIVNDFQKGDIAEGYSVSREKKESFPLTVTSAQKNPTAFYLCASSILLAGDFLKSNQPQHFGDGTRLSIL.

The chain combines TRBV20-1 with TRBJ2-1; D gene unclear. Trimming left V 5 bases short and J 8 bases short, with 13 bases between. CDR3 length equals 12 residues. Germline V lookup: CDR1 DFQATT, CDR2 SNEGSKA (reference sequence). The DNA of the CDR3 is TGCAGTGCTCCTGTCCCGTCCCATGAGCAGTTCTTC. Its translation: CSAPVPSHEQFF.

This clonotype was seen many times. The rearrangement links TRBV11-1 to TRBJ2-1; D may be TRBD1 or TRBD2 (5 bases each). Deletions cut 8 bases from V and 0 bases from J, with 23 bases between. In germline, CDR1 is SGHAT, CDR2 FQDESV (reference sequence). This CDR3 contains 18 residues. Written as DNA, the CDR3 is TGTGCCAGCCCCAGAGGGGCTAGCATAAAATGCTCCTACAATGAGCAGTTCTTC. Amino acid sequence: CASPRGASIKCSYNEQFF.

This clonotype was picked up many times. The chain links TRBV14 to TRBJ2-1; possibly TRBD2 for D (6 bases). Germline-derived CDR1 and CDR2 are SGHDN and FVKESK. The CDR3 runs 13 residues. V was clipped by 2 bases and J by 9 bases, with 11 bases between them. DNA for the CDR3: TGTGCCAGCAGCCAATCCCTCGGGGGTGAGCAGTTCTTC. Protein product: CASSQSLGGEQFF.